Shown below are 9 T cell receptor beta chains from a single sample sequenced in a study of blood T cell repertoires in COVID-19. Repertoires were generated with immunoSEQ multiplex PCR, while TCRdb's copy carries only in-frame clones and drops some. The data hold roughly 360,000 clones, with 80% to 85% observed a single time. Sequences were obtained from PBMCs or T cells enriched from blood (not recorded which). All receptors derive from a woman aged 45-65 years who had recovered from COVID-19.

The J gene is TRBJ2-6, the V gene TRBV7-3; D may be TRBD1 (5 bases). Trimming took 5 bases from V and 0 from J, leaving 17 bases between them. There are 18 residues in the CDR3. Germline V gives CDR1 SGHTA, CDR2 FQGTGA. The CDR3 nucleotides are TGTGCCAGCAGCGCACGACAACCCAGGGACTCTGGGGCCAACGTCCTGACTTTC. This codes for CASSARQPRDSGANVLTF.

The rearrangement joins TRBV7-2 to TRBJ2-7, with a weak D call TRBD1 (6 bases). Trimming shortened V by 5 bases and J by 3 bases, and 20 bases separated the two germline ends. The CDR3 has 16 residues. The V gene's germline CDR1 is SGHTA and CDR2 FQGNSA. The chain's CDR3 is CASSPPTGQWGYEQYF. CDR3 in DNA: TGTGCCAGCAGCCCCCCGACCGGACAGTGGGGCTACGAGCAGTACTTC.

The chain recombines TRBV7-2 with TRBJ1-2; the match to TRBD1 covers 7 bases. The CDR3 runs 13 residues. Germline loops: CDR1 SGHTA, CDR2 FQGNSA. V gave up 5 bases and J gave up 5 bases; unmatched junction bases: 5. CDR3 sequence (DNA): TGTGCCAGCAGCCCGTGGACAGGATATGGCTACACCTTC. Translating gives CASSPWTGYGYTF.

V usage is TRBV5-5 and J usage is TRBJ2-3; D gene uncertain. The ends were cut back, 0 bases at V and 0 bases at J, with 8 bases in the middle. CDR3 length: 15 amino acids. Germline assignment: CDR1 SGHKS and CDR2 YYEKEE (reference sequence). The CDR3: CASSLGAKSTDTQYF. The CDR3 DNA sequence: TGTGCCAGCAGCTTGGGGGCGAAAAGCACAGATACGCAGTATTTT. Full variable domain (remainder filled in from reference TRBV5-5 and TRBJ2-3): DAGVTQSPTHLIKTRGQQVTLRCSPISGHKSVSWYQQVLGQGPQFIFQYYEKEERGRGNFPDRFSARQFPNYSSELNVNALLLGDSALYLCASSLGAKSTDTQYFGPGTRLTVL.

The chain couples TRBV3-1 (or the pseudogene TRBV3-2) to TRBJ1-6, with TRBD1 matching 7 bases. Germline lookup yields CDR1 LGHDT and CDR2 YNNKEL (reference sequence). This CDR3 comprises 15 residues. Trimming at V came to 3 bases and at J to 7 bases, leaving 6 bases not matched to a gene. CDR3 DNA sequence: TGTGCCAGCAGCCAGGAAGGGACAGCAAATTCACCCCTCCACTTT. Translating gives CASSQEGTANSPLHF.

The V gene is TRBV4-3, the J gene TRBJ1-2; TRBD1 might be the D (5 bases). This CDR3 comprises 18 residues. V gave up 0 bases and J gave up 1 base, with 18 bases separating them. From germline, CDR1 is LGHNA and CDR2 YSLEER. DNA of the CDR3: TGCGCCAGCAGCCAAGATCGGGGGGACGCTTTGCTTAACTATGGCTACACCTTC. This translates into CASSQDRGDALLNYGYTF.

The chain joins TRBV21-1 to TRBJ2-7; the table's D call of TRBD2 was not tested on the DNA. TRBV21-1 corresponds to a pseudogene. This CDR3 has 17 amino acids. The DNA for the CDR3 is TGTGCCAGCAGCAGAAGAACGACTAGCGGGAGTACGTACGAGCAGTACTTC. Amino acid sequence: CASSRRTTSGSTYEQYF.

V gene TRBV19 combines with J gene TRBJ1-1, with D possibly matching TRBD1 (5 bases). The CDR3 sequence is 16 residues long. Germline lookup yields CDR1 LNHDA and CDR2 SQIVND (reference sequence). V shed 5 bases and J shed 1 base, with 17 bases lying between them. CDR3 nucleotide sequence: TGTGCCAGTAGTCCTACCCCGGGACTGAGGAACACTGAAGCTTTCTTT. It is translated as CASSPTPGLRNTEAFF.

The CDR3 reads CASSLMGGTNTEAFF. CDR3 nucleotide sequence: TGCGCCAGCAGCTTGATGGGGGGGACGAACACTGAAGCTTTCTTT. The rearrangement uses TRBV5-1 and TRBJ1-1, with TRBD1 as a possible D gene (5 bases). V was shortened by 1 base and J by 1 base, with 11 bases between the two germline ends. The CDR3 runs 15 residues. Germline-derived CDR1 and CDR2 are SGHRS and YFSETQ. The complete variable domain, with remaining parts taken from reference TRBV5-1 and TRBJ1-1, reads KAGVTQTPRYLIKTRGQQVTLSCSPISGHRSVSWYQQTPGQGLQFLFEYFSETQRNKGNFPGRFSGRQFSNSRSEMNVSTLELGDSALYLCASSLMGGTNTEAFFGQGTRLTVV.